The T cell receptor (beta chain) under discussion was sequenced for a study of blood T cell repertoires in COVID-19. The CDR3 has 12 residues. V lost 0 bases and J lost 6, with 8 bases in between. Germline lookup yields CDR1 GTSNPN and CDR2 SVGIG (reference sequence). The repertoire was sequenced with immunoSEQ multiplex PCR; TCRdb's copy has only in-frame clones and lacks some. The data show fewer than 200,000 clones, with approximately 81% seen just once and around 5% held by the top ten. Sequences were obtained from peripheral blood. The rearrangement joins TRBV30 to TRBJ1-2; D may be TRBD1 (5 bases). The clonotype was recovered from a woman aged 50 to 65 with COVID-19, enrolled during active disease. The CDR3 is CAWSVGEDGYTF. The CDR3 DNA reads as TGTGCCTGGAGTGTAGGGGAGGATGGCTACACCTTC.